This TCR beta chain stems from a study of blood T cell repertoires in COVID-19 (TCRdb year 2020). General notes on the study: Samples covering the acute and convalescent phases of COVID-19 were provided by collaborators in the United States, Italy and Spain. The samples were drawn from the first 160 participants of the ongoing ImmuneRACE study and from roughly 1,300 subjects provided by 6 global collaborators. Sample metadata almost always included a de-identified subject ID, COVID-19 status, age in years and sex. The repertoires were made available in a free public database intended to serve as a resource for research on the immune response to SARS-CoV-2. HLA class I and class II types, where available, came from metadata supplied by the sample provider rather than from assay-based typing. The material from the prospective study consisted of cDNA or gDNA derived from T cells, B-cell-depleted T cells, or PBMCs. Subjects who had been exposed to COVID-19, were actively infected with it, or had recovered from it provided the deeply sampled blood TCRbeta repertoires that made up the dataset. Here is what the overall study found, with its caveats: How much clinical and demographic metadata was included differed by source and by participant, and the metadata was provided uncurated.

The cysteine opens and the phenylalanine closes a CDR3 of 13 amino acids. Only the CDR3 region is kept as DNA, spanning 39 bases read in frame from base 1. Based on the germline V gene, the CDR1 and CDR2 sequences are MNHEY and SVGEGT. V and J lose 0 bases and 3 bases, and a span of 3 bases separates them. This clone was seen only a few times. Its recognized antigen is unknown. The record has no base qualities; no much larger clone is one base away. Other nucleotide sequences in the sample specify the same CDR3. TCRbeta CDR3 regions were amplified from genomic DNA by means of the immunoSEQ Assay, a bias-controlled multiplex PCR. Under the source paper's analysis protocol: Nucleated cell counts per sample were estimated from amplification of reference gene primers within the assay. To quantify the absolute abundance of each unique TCRbeta CDR3 rearrangement, sequence reads were collapsed and filtered. For each sample, productive Simpson clonality was calculated as the square root of Simpson's diversity index across productive rearrangements. Drawn from immuneACCESS, this table holds only the in-frame rearrangements with V and J called that TCRdb kept. Clones are partly lost; checked studies trace under half to an unresolved V gene and leave the rest unexplained. That table is the source of V, J and clone size, and D and trimming were worked out from the DNA. The sample includes 310,000 or so clones, with about four fifths observed a single time. Clones ranked in the top ten supply roughly 1.3% of the sample.

Collaborating institutions collected whole blood in K2EDTA tubes following their own protocols. For TCRbeta analysis, collaborator samples were shipped as frozen whole blood, as isolated PBMCs, or as DNA extracted from either sample type. This sequence was found in a woman in her forties or fifties with acute or convalescent COVID-19. Sequenced sample: peripheral blood. The chain is encoded by TRBV6-2 or TRBV6-3 joined to TRBJ1-5; no D gene call is confident. CDR3 region: CASSYSNNQPQHF. The bases are TGTGCCAGCAGTTACTCTAACAATCAGCCCCAGCATTTT.